The present T cell receptor (beta chain) was sequenced within a study of cytotoxic CD8 clonotypes in ibrutinib-treated CLL. This table comes from immunoSEQ multiplex PCR, and its TCRdb copy is limited to in-frame clones, with some not included. The sample holds 120,000 to 150,000 clones; more than 85% are singletons and the top ten take 9.5% to 14%. V lost 5 bases and J lost 8; bases outside the gene matches: 9. The CDR3 is 13 amino acids. Germline V gene sequence: CDR1 SGHDT, CDR2 YYEEEE. V gene TRBV5-6 combines with J gene TRBJ1-1, with 7 positions matching TRBD1. Sequenced here: PBMCs, sampled after 12 months of ibrutinib treatment. The sequence derives from a human donor with chronic lymphocytic leukemia. Here the CDR3 reads CASSPGTALEAFF. In DNA, the CDR3 is TGTGCCAGCAGTCCCGGGACAGCCTTAGAAGCTTTCTTT.